A single sample gave rise to the 16 T cell receptor beta chains below, sequenced in a study of blood T cells in healthy people across ages. A second roughly 6 to 12 cycle PCR used barcoded and J-beta primers. TCRdb re-called the 5' RACE reads with MiXCR, one entry per CDR3 protein. The sample carries hundreds of thousands of distinct CDR3 sequences, about 51% recorded once. Sequenced material: blood. The receptors shown here come from a woman older than 75 in good health.

Notes on this clonotype: A much larger clone lies one base from this, so it may be a read error. This chain uses TRBV6-5 with TRBJ2-7; D gene unclear. V was trimmed by 8 bases and J by 3 bases, leaving 8 bases between them. Germline values: CDR1 MNHEY, CDR2 SVGAGI. There are 11 residues in the CDR3. The DNA for the CDR3 is TGTGCCAGCGGCAAAAACTACGAGCAGTACTTC. It yields the protein CASGKNYEQYF.

V gene TRBV21-1 combines with J gene TRBJ2-1; the D segment call TRBD2 is taken from the table without a DNA check. TRBV21-1 is a known pseudogene. The CDR3 is made up of 16 amino acids. CDR3 coding DNA: TGTGCCAGCAGCAAAGATGAGGGACTAGCGTCCAATGAGCAGTTCTTC. It encodes CASSKDEGLASNEQFF.

The gene calls are TRBV28 and TRBJ1-2; the D is unclear. CDR3 length: 14 amino acids. The germline V and J ends were trimmed by 2 bases and 4 bases, with 11 bases remaining between them. Germline V gene lookup returns CDR1 MDHEN and CDR2 SYDVKM. The CDR3 DNA reads TGTGCCAGCAGTTTAGGGGTCCGTTCCTATGGCTACACCTTC. It encodes CASSLGVRSYGYTF.

Written as DNA, the CDR3 is TGTGCCAGCCCCGGAGACAGGGGGCAGTTAGGCTATGGCTACACCTTC. It yields the protein CASPGDRGQLGYGYTF. V gene TRBV21-1 combines with J gene TRBJ1-2; no check of the table's D call, TRBD1, against the DNA was made. TRBV21-1 is an annotated pseudogene. The CDR3 contains 16 residues.

The chain combines TRBV20-1 with TRBJ2-1; either TRBD1 or TRBD2 may fit D (6 bases each). With 0 bases removed from V and 5 bases from J, the gap between germline ends came to 14 bases. The CDR3 runs 15 residues. Germline CDR1 and CDR2: DFQATT and SNEGSKA (reference sequence). CDR3 in amino acids: CSARDPWGAHNEQFF. The CDR3 DNA sequence: TGCAGTGCTAGAGATCCATGGGGGGCACACAATGAGCAGTTCTTC.

Regarding this clonotype: A junction boundary mismatches the germline segment, possibly from a read error. The chain recombines TRBV30 with TRBJ1-6, with a tentative D call TRBD1 (5 bases). This CDR3 comprises 13 residues. From germline, CDR1 is GTSNPN and CDR2 SVGIG (reference sequence). CDR3 bases: TGTGCCTGGAAGCAGGGTTATAATTCACCCCTCGACTTT. This encodes CAWKQGYNSPLDF.

The V gene is TRBV29-1, the J gene TRBJ2-7, with 10 bases aligning to TRBD2. Germline trimming cut 4 bases from V and 4 bases from J; bases unmatched to any gene: 7. The CDR3 loop spans 14 amino acids. Germline lookup yields CDR1 SQVTM and CDR2 ANQGSEA. For the CDR3, the DNA is TGCAGCGTTGTGGCTAGCGGGAGTCATTACGAGCAGTACTTC. It is translated as CSVVASGSHYEQYF.

This clonotype was seen ten or more times. CDR3 sequence: CASSYSDTPSQQGTHRNTIYF. The CDR3 DNA follows: TGTGCCAGCAGTTATAGTGATACACCAAGCCAACAGGGGACCCACCGAAACACCATATATTTT. The rearrangement uses TRBV6-5 and TRBJ1-3; 7 bases match TRBD1. V shed 3 bases, J shed 5 bases, and the junction held 25 bases outside the gene matches. The CDR3 covers 21 residues. Germline CDR1 MNHEY, CDR2 SVGAGI.

The chain combines TRBV12-3 or TRBV12-4 with TRBJ2-1; D is undetermined. The CDR3 contains 13 residues. Trimming cost V 6 bases and J 5 bases, with 11 bases left between them. CDR3 loop: CASRTLDHNEQFF. CDR3 sequence (DNA): TGTGCCAGCAGAACGCTGGACCACAATGAGCAGTTCTTC.

As for this clonotype: This sequence may be a read error, since a much larger clone differs from it by one base. The chain links TRBV2 to TRBJ2-7; the D is unclear. Germline V CDR1 and CDR2: SNHLY, FYNNEI. V lost 6 bases and J 4 bases, leaving 7 bases between the germline ends. The CDR3 totals 11 residues. CDR3 DNA: TGTGCCAGCAGGCGTGAATACGAGCAGTACTTC. Residues: CASRREYEQYF. Combining the CDR3 with reference TRBV2 and TRBJ2-7 gives the whole variable domain EPEVTQTPSHQVTQMGQEVILRCVPISNHLYFYWYRQILGQKVEFLVSFYNNEISEKSEIFDDQFSVERPDGSNFTLKIRSTKLEDSAMYFCASRREYEQYFGPGTRLTVT.

This clonotype was detected only once. V and J are TRBV12-3 or TRBV12-4 and TRBJ1-1; D gene ambiguous. The CDR3 loop spans 14 amino acids. V lost 4 bases, J lost 1 base, and 10 bases lay in between. CDR3 coding DNA: TGTGCCAGCAGTTCAGACACGACGAACACTGAAGCTTTCTTT. The encoded protein is CASSSDTTNTEAFF.

This clonotype appeared a few times. This chain links TRBV12-3 or TRBV12-4 with TRBJ2-2; TRBD1 matches 9 bases. J lost 5 bases, V lost 6 bases, and 7 bases had no gene match. CDR3 size: 15 residues. The CDR3 sequence is CASSRTGGLTGELFF. CDR3 in DNA: TGTGCCAGCAGCCGTACAGGGGGCTTGACCGGGGAGCTGTTTTTT.

The genes are TRBV20-1 and TRBJ2-3, with D perhaps matching TRBD2 (5 bases). CDR1 and CDR2 from the germline V gene are DFQATT and SNEGSKA (reference sequence). Trimming removed 4 bases from V and 6 bases from J, with 14 bases in between. The CDR3 loop spans 13 amino acids. CDR3 nucleotides: TGCAGTGCTAACCTACATTCGGGGGATACGCAGTATTTT. Protein: CSANLHSGDTQYF.

The chain carries TRBV5-1 and TRBJ2-1, with 7 bases fitting TRBD1. The CDR3 extends over 15 amino acids. Per germline, CDR1 SGHRS and CDR2 YFSETQ. Unmatched junction bases numbered 9, after V lost 4 bases and J lost 5 bases. CDR3 protein: CASSRAGTANNEQFF. CDR3 nucleotides: TGCGCCAGCAGCCGCGCCGGGACAGCCAACAATGAGCAGTTCTTC.

This clonotype came up a few times. V and J are TRBV7-2 and TRBJ2-3; 8 bases match TRBD2. This CDR3 is built from 14 residues. Germline-derived CDR1 and CDR2 are SGHTA and FQGNSA. V lost 0 bases, J lost 5 bases, and 1 base stayed unmatched. The CDR3 DNA sequence: TGTGCCAGCAGCTTAGCGGCGGGGGGAGATACGCAGTATTTT. Protein product: CASSLAAGGDTQYF. Full variable domain (missing parts from reference TRBV7-2 and TRBJ2-3): GAGVSQSPSNKVTEKGKDVELRCDPISGHTALYWYRQSLGQGLEFLIYFQGNSAPDKSGLPSDRFSAERTGGSVSTLTIQRTQQEDSAVYLCASSLAAGGDTQYFGPGTRLTVL.

The J gene is TRBJ1-2, the V gene TRBV20-1, with a tentative D call TRBD1 (5 bases). The CDR3 sequence is 15 residues long. Germline V gene sequence: CDR1 DFQATT, CDR2 SNEGSKA (reference sequence). V gave up 6 bases and J gave up 8 bases, with 25 bases separating them. The CDR3 nucleotides read TGCAGTGCCAAGGGGTCCGGGGGGGATGGTGGCGGCTACACCTTC. It codes for CSAKGSGGDGGGYTF.